Shown below are 21 T cell receptor beta chains from a single sample sequenced in a study of spatial heterogeneity in lung cancer. Time point: sample taken at primary tumor resection. One entry per CDR3 protein, called by TCRdb with MiXCR from the 5' RACE reads. Of 20,000 to 25,000 distinct CDR3 sequences in the sample, 8.8% are singletons; the top ten hold just under 8%. General study findings and limits: Mutation counts in tumors were tracked by counts of expanded intratumoral alpha and beta TCRs.

The antigens these receptors bind are not known. Sequenced here: lung tumor tissue, sampled at surgery. These receptors were collected from a male donor with early-stage non-small cell lung cancer.

Many counts were recorded for this clonotype. The V gene is TRBV20-1, the J gene TRBJ1-2; D is ambiguous. Trimming shortened V by 0 bases and J by 4 bases, and 12 bases separated the two germline ends. CDR3 size: 14 residues. Germline loops: CDR1 DFQATT, CDR2 SNEGSKA (reference sequence). CDR3 sequence: CSARDQAKSYGYTF. CDR3 DNA sequence: TGCAGTGCTAGAGATCAGGCCAAATCCTATGGCTACACCTTC.

Remarks on this clonotype: A read error may explain this, as a much larger clone is one base away. This likely comes from a read error, as the CDR3 has no conserved phenylalanine or tryptophan at its end. The CDR3 coding sequence is TGTGCCAGCAGTTACACCGGGGCCCGCACAGATACGCAGTATTTA. Protein: CASSYTGARTDTQYL. V gene TRBV6-2 or TRBV6-3 combines with J gene TRBJ2-3; D assignment may be TRBD1 or TRBD2 (5 bases each). There are 15 residues in the CDR3. V dropped 2 bases and J dropped 1 base, with 10 bases sitting between them. Per the germline V gene, CDR1 is MNHEY and CDR2 is SVGEGT.

In its sample, this clonotype was seen many times. The chain joins TRBV20-1 to TRBJ1-4, with D possibly TRBD1 on 5 matching bases. In germline, CDR1 is DFQATT, CDR2 SNEGSKA (reference sequence). This CDR3 spans 13 amino acids. V dropped 3 bases and J dropped 1 base, with 6 bases sitting between them. Here the CDR3 reads CSARDKTNEKLFF. The CDR3 region has the DNA TGCAGTGCTAGGGACAAAACTAATGAAAAACTGTTTTTT.

As to this clonotype: The junction does not match germline at one end; this may be a read error. The chain joins TRBV7-6 to TRBJ2-2, with D perhaps matching TRBD1 (6 bases). The CDR3 length is 15 residues. In germline, CDR1 is SGHVS, CDR2 FNYEAQ. The CDR3 protein is CASSLDRVNTGELLF. The CDR3 bases are TGTGCCAGCAGCTTAGACAGGGTGAACACCGGGGAGCTGCTTTTT.

This clonotype showed up many times. The J gene is TRBJ2-1, the V gene TRBV10-3, with D perhaps TRBD1 (6 bases). This CDR3 has 14 residues. The germline V gene has CDR1 ENHRY and CDR2 SYGVKD. Trimming removed 7 bases from V and 2 bases from J, with 12 bases in between. The CDR3 spells CAIKRQGTYNEQFF. Written as DNA, the CDR3 is TGTGCCATCAAAAGGCAGGGGACCTACAATGAGCAGTTCTTC.

The sample holds a few counts of this clonotype. The CDR3 sequence: CATSRDLGGLRNEQFF. CDR3 nucleotides: TGTGCCACCAGCAGAGATCTCGGGGGGCTAAGAAATGAGCAGTTCTTC. The chain has TRBV15 and TRBJ2-1; perhaps TRBD2 as D (7 bases). CDR1 LNHNV and CDR2 YYDKDF come from the germline V gene (reference sequence). The CDR3 has 16 residues. V was cut by 0 bases and J by 7 bases, with 16 bases left in between.

This clonotype was counted many times. The V call is TRBV29-1, the J call TRBJ1-1; D uncertain. The germline CDR1 and CDR2 sequences are SQVTM and ANQGSEA. With 2 bases removed from V and 3 bases from J, the gap between germline ends came to 7 bases. This CDR3 region has 12 residues. CDR3 sequence: CSVERDDTEAFF. For the CDR3, the DNA is TGCAGCGTTGAAAGGGATGACACTGAAGCTTTCTTT.

This clonotype was seen repeatedly, ten times or more. This chain connects TRBV29-1 to TRBJ2-7; maybe TRBD2 (6 bases). This CDR3 is built from 14 residues. Germline V gene sequence: CDR1 SQVTM, CDR2 ANQGSEA. V was cut by 1 base and J by 1 base, with 11 bases left in between. For the CDR3, the DNA is TGCAGCGTTGAAGGGGAGGTAGGGTCCTACGAGCAGTACTTC. It is translated as CSVEGEVGSYEQYF.

This clonotype was detected many times. This sequence joins TRBV7-3 and TRBJ1-1; no firm D call. Germline CDR1 reads SGHTA; CDR2 reads FQGTGA. Deletions cut 5 bases from V and 0 bases from J, with 10 bases between. This CDR3 has 14 residues. CDR3 DNA: TGTGCCAGCAGCCAAGGACCCATGAACACTGAAGCTTTCTTT. Translation gives CASSQGPMNTEAFF.

This clonotype was counted many times. This chain joins TRBV7-9 and TRBJ2-7; D ambiguous. Germline V CDR1 and CDR2: SEHNR, FQNEAQ (reference sequence). The ends were cut back, 5 bases at V and 7 bases at J, with 9 bases in the middle. This CDR3 spans 11 amino acids. CDR3 protein: CASSPHGEQYF. The CDR3 DNA is TGTGCCAGCAGCCCCCATGGGGAGCAGTACTTC.

The table lists this clonotype with a few counts. The chain recombines TRBV7-2 with TRBJ2-5, with TRBD1 identical over 10 bases. This CDR3 spans 14 amino acids. The junction had 10 bases not matched to a gene; V was cut back by 5 bases and J by 10 bases. CDR1 is SGHTA, CDR2 FQGNSA, per germline. The CDR3 is CASSGRDRGPGQYF. The CDR3 bases are TGTGCCAGCAGCGGCCGGGACAGGGGACCAGGCCAGTACTTC.

This clonotype showed up many times. V gene TRBV7-2 combines with J gene TRBJ1-4; 9 positions agree with TRBD1. Unmatched junction bases numbered 11, after V lost 5 bases and J lost 7 bases. Germline V CDR1 and CDR2: SGHTA, FQGNSA. CDR3 length: 16 amino acids. DNA of the CDR3: TGTGCCAGCAGCCCGTGGACAGGGGAGGGTAGTGAAAAACTGTTTTTT. Protein: CASSPWTGEGSEKLFF.

This clonotype was counted at least ten times. This chain links TRBV28 with TRBJ1-4; D unclear. The V end lost 6 bases, the J end lost 7 bases, and 15 bases lay between the germline ends. Germline V lookup: CDR1 MDHEN, CDR2 SYDVKM. The CDR3 totals 14 residues. CDR3 DNA: TGTGCCAGCAGCCCCTCTTTAGGAGTTGAAAAACTGTTTTTT. It translates to CASSPSLGVEKLFF.

This clonotype is medium-sized in the sample. The V gene is TRBV7-9, the J gene TRBJ2-7; 9 bases are shared with TRBD2. V shed 7 bases, J shed 4 bases, and the junction held 8 bases outside the gene matches. This CDR3 has 14 amino acids. The germline V gene has CDR1 SEHNR and CDR2 FQNEAQ (reference sequence). The CDR3 nucleotides read TGTGCCAGCACTTGGGGTAGCGGGAGTTACGAGCAGTACTTC. It is translated as CASTWGSGSYEQYF.

J is TRBJ2-7 and V is TRBV21-1; the table's D call, TRBD2, was not checked against the DNA. TRBV21-1 is flagged as a pseudogene. The length of the CDR3 is 8 residues. CDR3 nucleotides: TGTGCCCGCGCGGGTTGGTACTTC. This sequence encodes CARAGWYF.

Only a few counts were recorded for this clonotype. The chain uses TRBV14 and TRBJ1-5; TRBD1 is a possible D gene (5 bases). The germline V gene encodes CDR1 SGHDN and CDR2 FVKESK. With 4 bases removed from V and 5 bases from J, the gap between germline ends came to 9 bases. This CDR3 spans 13 amino acids. This CDR3 reads CASSLDSYQPQHF. DNA for the CDR3: TGTGCCAGCAGCCTCGACAGTTATCAGCCCCAGCATTTT.

This clonotype was counted many times. V and J are TRBV7-8 and TRBJ2-5; a weak D match, TRBD1 (6 bases). Germline CDR1 SGHVS, CDR2 FQNEAQ. V was trimmed by 5 bases and J by 6 bases, leaving 16 bases between them. This CDR3 has 14 amino acids. CDR3 nucleotides: TGTGCCAGCAGCCCTGACAGGCAGTCGCAGACCCAGTACTTC. Amino acids: CASSPDRQSQTQYF.

This clonotype was counted many times. The chain carries TRBV5-1 and TRBJ2-3, with 9 bases matching TRBD1. The germline V gene encodes CDR1 SGHRS and CDR2 YFSETQ. After removal of 4 bases from V and 2 bases from J, the junction contained 5 bases not matched to a gene. This CDR3 has 15 residues. In DNA, the CDR3 is TGCGCCAGCAGCCGCGGACAGGGGACCACAGATACGCAGTATTTT. Its protein is CASSRGQGTTDTQYF.

V is TRBV5-1 and J is TRBJ1-6, with D unclear. The germline V gene encodes CDR1 SGHRS and CDR2 YFSETQ. The CDR3 totals 15 residues. Trimming pared 0 bases from V and 7 bases from J, leaving 11 bases between. The chain's CDR3 is CASSLVDGRNSPLHF. In DNA, the CDR3 is TGCGCCAGCAGCTTGGTGGACGGGAGGAATTCACCCCTCCACTTT.

This clonotype occurred a few times. The J gene is TRBJ2-7, the V gene TRBV5-1, with TRBD2 identical over 8 bases. This CDR3 comprises 15 residues. Germline CDR1 SGHRS, CDR2 YFSETQ. V was pared by 4 bases and J by 5 bases, with 11 bases of the junction left unmatched. CDR3 DNA sequence: TGCGCCAGCAGCGCGTCAGTAGCGGGGAGCGACGAGCAGTACTTC. Amino acids: CASSASVAGSDEQYF.

This clonotype has ten or more counts. The CDR3 DNA follows: TGTGCCAGCAGTTACTCGATCGGTGGCTACACCTTC. This translates into CASSYSIGGYTF. The rearrangement links TRBV6-2 or TRBV6-3 to TRBJ1-2; D is undetermined. Germline CDR1 is MNHEY and CDR2 is SVGEGT. Deletions cut 0 bases from V and 7 bases from J, with 6 bases between. The CDR3 loop spans 12 amino acids.